These T cell receptor beta chains were read from a single sample in a study of Graves' ophthalmopathy and Graves' hyperthyroidism. Using its own MiXCR run on the multiplex PCR reads, TCRdb lists one record per CDR3 protein. The sample holds 200,000 to 250,000 distinct CDR3 sequences, under 25% seen once. The sample taken for sequencing was peripheral blood. All receptors come from a woman in her forties or fifties with Graves' ophthalmopathy. Each CDR3 is given with its conserved first and last residue. D genes are given only for firm matches. Clone size is given for some rows only: seen once, a few or many times, or a class if the clone is expanded.

abundance,d_gene,j_gene,v_gene,CDR3aa,CDR3nt
NA,TRBD1,TRBJ2-5,TRBV7-8,CASSPWDRGPETQYF,TGTGCCAGCAGCCCTTGGGACAGGGGGCCGGAGACCCAGTACTTC
many,NA,TRBJ1-5,TRBV24-1,CATSDKGPFNQPQHF,TGTGCCACCAGTGATAAAGGACCGTTTAATCAGCCCCAGCATTTT
NA,TRBD2,TRBJ2-7,TRBV27,CASSWGGGEQYF,TGTGCCAGCAGCTGGGGGGGGGGCGAGCAGTACTTC
once,NA,TRBJ1-5,TRBV15,CATSMAVRASNQPQHF,TGTGCCACCAGCATGGCTGTCAGGGCGAGCAATCAGCCCCAGCATTTT
NA,NA,TRBJ2-7,TRBV30,CAWNRGSEQYF,TGTGCCTGGAATCGGGGATCGGAGCAGTACTTC
many,NA,TRBJ2-7,TRBV6-4,CASSPNRQSRVSYEQYF,TGTGCCAGCAGTCCGAACCGACAATCCAGGGTCTCCTACGAGCAGTACTTC
NA,NA,TRBJ1-2,TRBV18,CASSTSADSSHYGYTF,TGTGCCAGCTCAACCAGCGCGGACAGCTCCCACTATGGCTACACCTTC
many,TRBD2,TRBJ2-5,TRBV19,CASSVSGRAFGETQYF,TGTGCCAGTAGTGTTAGCGGGAGGGCCTTTGGAGAGACCCAGTACTTC
many,NA,TRBJ1-5,TRBV20-1,CSARDRSYNQPQHF,TGCAGTGCTAGAGATCGGTCATACAATCAGCCCCAGCATTTT
many,NA,TRBJ1-2,TRBV28,CATRASDGYTF,TGTGCCACCCGGGCCAGCGATGGCTACACCTTC
many,NA,TRBJ1-1,TRBV6-1,CASSRDRRVDAFF,TGTGCCAGCAGCAGGGACCGTCGCGTCGACGCTTTCTTT
many,NA,TRBJ2-2,TRBV2,CASSEALGGTGELFF,TGTGCCAGCAGTGAAGCGCTGGGAGGCACCGGGGAGCTGTTTTTT
many,TRBD2,TRBJ2-2,TRBV28,CASINSGRDTGELFF,TGTGCCAGCATTAATAGCGGGAGGGACACCGGGGAGCTGTTTTTT
many,NA,TRBJ1-1,TRBV18,CASSNNSPWVSEAFF,TGTGCCAGCTCAAATAACAGCCCCTGGGTCTCTGAAGCTTTCTTT
many,NA,TRBJ1-2,TRBV27,CASSSMDGLYGYTF,TGTGCCAGCAGTTCCATGGACGGACTCTATGGCTACACCTTC
few,NA,TRBJ2-7,TRBV18,CASSPVDASYEQYF,TGTGCCAGCTCACCAGTGGACGCCAGCTACGAGCAGTACTTC
many,TRBD1,TRBJ2-5,TRBV5-5,CASSSETGGVVETQYF,TGTGCCAGCAGCTCCGAGACAGGGGGTGTTGTTGAGACCCAGTACTTC
NA,NA,TRBJ1-2,TRBV12-3/TRBV12-4,CASSPGGQEFGGYTF,TGTGCCAGCAGCCCGGGGGGTCAGGAGTTCGGCGGCTACACCTTC
NA,NA,TRBJ2-7,TRBV5-1,CASSRGRVFYEQYF,TGCGCCAGCAGCCGAGGTAGGGTCTTTTACGAGCAGTACTTC
many,TRBD1,TRBJ1-2,TRBV2,CASSARTPGQGAGYTF,TGTGCCAGCAGCGCCAGAACTCCGGGACAGGGGGCTGGCTACACCTTC
NA,NA,TRBJ1-5,TRBV6-1,CASAPRGEPQHF,TGTGCCAGCGCCCCCCGAGGGGAGCCCCAGCATTTT
NA,TRBD1,TRBJ1-2,TRBV12-3/TRBV12-4,CASSHTGGYGYNF,TGTGCCAGCAGCCATACAGGGGGTTATGGCTACAACTTC
NA,NA,TRBJ2-1,TRBV29-1,CSVDYGGSREQFF,TGCAGCGTTGATTACGGGGGTTCGAGGGAGCAGTTCTTC
NA,NA,TRBJ2-7,TRBV20-1,CSAPGTQIYEQYF,TGCAGTGCCCCTGGGACTCAGATATACGAGCAGTACTTC
many,TRBD1,TRBJ2-7,TRBV6-1,CASSEGTGGYEQYF,TGTGCCAGCAGTGAAGGGACAGGGGGCTACGAGCAGTACTTC
many,TRBD2,TRBJ2-5,TRBV15,CATSREAGLGWETQYF,TGTGCCACCAGCAGAGAGGCGGGACTAGGGTGGGAGACCCAGTACTTC
many,TRBD2,TRBJ2-5,TRBV20-1,CSASRLAGIQETQYF,TGCAGTGCTTCCCGACTAGCGGGAATTCAAGAGACCCAGTACTTC
NA,NA,TRBJ1-1,TRBV30,CAWRMNRNTEAFF,TGTGCCTGGCGAATGAACAGGAACACTGAAGCTTTCTTT
many,TRBD2,TRBJ2-5,TRBV12-3/TRBV12-4,CASSLALAGGIQETQYF,TGTGCCAGCAGTTTAGCACTAGCGGGAGGGATCCAAGAGACCCAGTACTTC
many,TRBD1,TRBJ1-2,TRBV6-1,CASSRDRHGYTF,TGTGCCAGCAGTCGGGACAGGCACGGCTACACCTTC
many,NA,TRBJ1-2,TRBV9,CASSVAADNYGYTF,TGTGCCAGCAGCGTAGCTGCAGATAACTATGGCTACACCTTC
many,NA,TRBJ1-1,TRBV25-1,CASSDGRMNTEAFF,TGTGCCAGCAGTGATGGCAGGATGAACACTGAAGCTTTCTTT
few,TRBD1,TRBJ1-2,TRBV27,CASSSGTGGTLGYGYTF,TGTGCCAGCAGCTCCGGGACAGGGGGTACCTTAGGTTATGGCTACACCTTC
many,NA,TRBJ1-2,TRBV2,CASSEGRDYGYTF,TGTGCCAGCAGTGAAGGCCGTGACTATGGCTACACCTTC
many,TRBD2,TRBJ2-5,TRBV20-1,CSARGRAGGEETQYF,TGCAGTGCTAGGGGTCGAGCGGGAGGGGAAGAGACCCAGTACTTC
many,TRBD1,TRBJ1-2,TRBV20-1,CSAETGGLDGYTF,TGCAGTGCTGAAACAGGGGGCTTGGATGGCTACACCTTC
many,NA,TRBJ1-3,TRBV9,CASSVVAESSGNTIYF,TGTGCCAGCAGCGTAGTGGCCGAGAGCTCTGGAAACACCATATATTTT
many,NA,TRBJ1-5,TRBV12-3/TRBV12-4,CASSLKFPGPQHF,TGTGCCAGCAGTTTGAAGTTCCCGGGGCCCCAGCATTTT
many,TRBD2,TRBJ2-7,TRBV6-5,CASSILAGVFEQYF,TGTGCCAGCAGTATACTAGCGGGAGTCTTTGAGCAGTACTTC
many,NA,TRBJ2-2,TRBV11-2,CASSRTSRGTGELFF,TGTGCCAGCAGCCGGACCTCTAGGGGAACCGGGGAGCTGTTTTTT
many,NA,TRBJ2-7,TRBV7-2,CASSFLSGTYEQYF,TGTGCCAGCAGCTTCCTGTCTGGAACCTACGAGCAGTACTTC